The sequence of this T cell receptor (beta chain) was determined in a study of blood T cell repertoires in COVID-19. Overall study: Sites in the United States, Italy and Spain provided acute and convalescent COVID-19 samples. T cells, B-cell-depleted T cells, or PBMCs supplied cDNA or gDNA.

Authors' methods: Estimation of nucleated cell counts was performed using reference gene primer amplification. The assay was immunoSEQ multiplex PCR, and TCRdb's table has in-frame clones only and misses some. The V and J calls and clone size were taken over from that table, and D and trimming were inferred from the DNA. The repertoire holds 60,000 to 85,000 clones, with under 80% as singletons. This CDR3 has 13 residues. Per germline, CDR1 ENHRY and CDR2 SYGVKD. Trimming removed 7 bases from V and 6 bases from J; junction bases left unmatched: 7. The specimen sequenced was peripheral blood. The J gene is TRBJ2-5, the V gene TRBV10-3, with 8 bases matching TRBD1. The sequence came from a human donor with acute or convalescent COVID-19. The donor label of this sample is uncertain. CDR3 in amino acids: CAITRGQGQTQYF. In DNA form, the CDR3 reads TGTGCCATCACCCGAGGACAGGGACAGACCCAGTACTTC.